This T cell receptor beta chain derives from a study of blood T cell repertoires in COVID-19. Study in general: Whether acute or convalescent, the COVID-19 samples came from the United States, Italy and Spain. PBMCs, B-cell-depleted T cells, or T cells provided the cDNA or gDNA that made up the material.

The CDR3 extends over 19 amino acids. CDR1 and CDR2 from the germline V gene are SGHDN and FVKESK. Trimming cost V 0 bases and J 4 bases; bases outside gene matches: 11. Per the authors' pipeline: Nucleated cell number was recorded as an estimate derived from reference gene primer amplification. Sequencing was performed with immunoSEQ multiplex PCR; in TCRdb, only in-frame clones are kept and a portion is missing. Clonal size and the V and J genes are those of that table, whereas D and trimming came from the DNA. The sample lists roughly 66,000 clones, roughly nine tenths occurring once. The genes are TRBV14 and TRBJ2-1, with 11 bases that match TRBD1. The sequenced sample was peripheral blood. This receptor was taken from a human donor in a cohort sampled during active COVID-19. The DNA of the CDR3 is TGTGCCAGCAGCCAAGATATCCAGGACAGGGGGCGGACTTACAATGAGCAGTTCTTC. Translating gives CASSQDIQDRGRTYNEQFF.